This paragraph covers one TCR beta chain sequence. Data came from immunoSEQ multiplex PCR; TCRdb stores just in-frame clones and leaves some out. The table shows about 75,000 clones, with about 87% occurring only once. The sample originates from a study of T cell responses to AZD1222 COVID-19 vaccine. V was pared by 4 bases and J by 5 bases, with 3 bases of the junction left unmatched. The CDR3 length is 14 residues. Germline V gene data show CDR1 as LGHDT and CDR2 as YNNKEL (reference sequence). The source is an adult who received the MenACWY meningococcal vaccine as a control. The sample was peripheral blood, taken 28 days after the second dose of the MenACWY control vaccine. V and J are TRBV3-1 (or the pseudogene TRBV3-2) and TRBJ1-4; 8 nucleotides agree with TRBD1. CDR3 sequence (DNA): TGTGCCAGCAGCCTCCAGGGGGCGAATGAAAAACTGTTTTTT. Residues: CASSLQGANEKLFF.